Sequencing of this T cell receptor beta chain was carried out in a study of Ad26.COV2.S vaccination and SARS-CoV-2 variants listed by TCRdb under 2021. For the study in its entirety: Donors in the vaccine arm were drawn from COV1001, a phase I-IIa trial of Ad26.COV2.S in healthy adults that was multicentre, randomized, double-blind and placebo-controlled. Ad26.COV2.S was administered intramuscularly at a dose of 5x10^10 or 1x10^11 viral particles, either as one shot or as two shots given 56 days apart. Trial participants were randomized into five groups of five, in which low-dose or high-dose Ad26.COV2.S was given once or twice, or placebo was given on both occasions. A total of around 32 samples were included in the TCR-sequenced set, comprising some 20 Ad26.COV2.S vaccine recipients, 5 placebo recipients and 8 SARS-CoV-2 convalescent individuals. TCRbeta repertoire sequencing served as the tool for gauging how specific and how broad the SARS-CoV-2-reactive T cell receptors were following Ad26.COV2.S vaccination. Throughout the experiments and outcome assessment, investigators stayed blinded to trial group allocation. Summary of the overall study and its limitations: Spike-specific TCR breadth was higher in Ad26.COV2.S recipients than in placebo recipients (P = 0.0014). Comparing responses between vaccine doses or regimens was not something the study was powered to do. Substantial breadth of spike-specific CD8+ and CD4+ T cell responses was reported after vaccination. Non-spike TCR breadth was comparable between vaccine and placebo recipients, consistent with the vaccine containing only spike. According to the authors, total T cell responses may have been underestimated by the TCR breadth and depth analyses.

The treatment or condition label, read with the paper, signifies: about 20 received Ad26.COV2.S at low or high dose, single or two shots; several received placebo; per-sample allocation not given. For vaccine and placebo recipients, repertoires were sequenced using samples collected on day 63 after the first injection. Cohort 1b enrolled some 25 adults aged 18-55 years at a single site in Boston, USA, between 29 July and 7 August 2020. As a vaccine, Ad26.COV2.S was a replication-incompetent adenovirus type 26 vector that expressed a prefusion-stabilized SARS-CoV-2 spike protein derived from the original Wuhan strain. Remarks on this clone: It has no known antigen specificity. Base qualities are not recorded, but no much larger clone differs from it by a single base.

TCRbeta CDR3 regions were sequenced with the immunoSEQ Assay. After extraction, genomic DNA underwent amplification by bias-controlled multiplex PCR, followed by high-throughput sequencing. The study's own analysis went as follows. To quantify the absolute abundance of every unique TCRbeta CDR3 region, sequences were collapsed and filtered. T cell fraction was estimated by normalizing TCRbeta template counts to usable DNA, with usable DNA measured through amplification of reference genes found in all nucleated cells. Repertoire TCRs were annotated as SARS-CoV-2-specific when V gene, CDR3 amino acid sequence and J gene were exactly matched to a known reactive TCR set. MIRA supplied the reference SARS-CoV-2 TCR set, which was filtered for enrichment in COVID-19-positive ImmuneCODE repertoires so that public or cross-reactive TCRs were removed. Drawing on the MIRA antigens, annotated TCRs were analysed further at the level of specific ORF or position within ORF. Breadth was defined as annotated unique rearrangements over total unique productive rearrangements; depth was the summed frequency of those rearrangements. Two-sided Wilcoxon rank-sum tests were applied when comparing TCR breadth between groups. The immuneACCESS repertoire file appears here via TCRdb, limited to in-frame rearrangements. These files lack a portion of the clones; in checked studies, under half of the deficit traces to unresolved V genes, and the cause of the others is not known. V and J calls plus clone size are reproduced from that table; the DNA served to infer D and trimming. Recorded for this sample are 300,000 to 450,000 clones; roughly 84% of them occurred a single time. Of the sample, about 3.5% falls within the top ten clones.

The sequence was collected from a person between 18 and 65 years old who received the Ad26.COV2.S COVID-19 vaccine or a placebo. The specimen was peripheral blood, collected in a trial of Ad26.COV2.S vaccine versus placebo.

At the DNA level, the sequence is TGTGCCAGCAGTTTAAACATTGATCAGCCCCAGCATTTT. Its translation is CASSLNIDQPQHF. Rearrangement joined TRBV27 to TRBJ1-5; the D segment cannot be called with confidence. V is reduced by 2 bases and J by 5 bases, leaving a spacing of 7 bases between them. The CDR3 covers 13 residues, taking in both the cysteine and the phenylalanine. The retained sequence is limited to the CDR3, 39 bases, with the frame set at the first base. CDR1 MNHEY and CDR2 SMNVEV are derived from the germline V gene (reference sequence).